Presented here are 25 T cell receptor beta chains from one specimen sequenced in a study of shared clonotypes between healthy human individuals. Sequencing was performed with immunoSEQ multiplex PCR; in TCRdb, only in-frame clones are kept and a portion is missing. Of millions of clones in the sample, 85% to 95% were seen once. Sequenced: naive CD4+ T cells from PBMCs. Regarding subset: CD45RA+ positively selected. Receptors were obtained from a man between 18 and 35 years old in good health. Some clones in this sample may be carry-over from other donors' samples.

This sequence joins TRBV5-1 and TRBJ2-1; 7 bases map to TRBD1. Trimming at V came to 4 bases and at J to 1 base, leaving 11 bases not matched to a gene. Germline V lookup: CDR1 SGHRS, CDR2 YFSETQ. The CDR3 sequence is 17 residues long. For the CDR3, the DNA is TGCGCCAGCAGCACAGACAGGTCGGGACAGTCCTACAATGAGCAGTTCTTC. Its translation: CASSTDRSGQSYNEQFF.

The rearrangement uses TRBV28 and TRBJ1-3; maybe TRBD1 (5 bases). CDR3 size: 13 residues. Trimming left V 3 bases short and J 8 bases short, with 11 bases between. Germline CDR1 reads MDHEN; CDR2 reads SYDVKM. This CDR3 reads CASSLAGRDTIYF. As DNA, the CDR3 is TGTGCCAGCAGTTTGGCAGGGAGGGACACCATATATTTT.

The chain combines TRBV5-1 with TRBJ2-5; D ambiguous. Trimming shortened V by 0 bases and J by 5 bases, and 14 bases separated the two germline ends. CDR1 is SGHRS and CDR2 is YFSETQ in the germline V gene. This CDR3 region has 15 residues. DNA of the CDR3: TGCGCCAGCAGCTTGGATTTACCCTTCGGGGAGACCCAGTACTTC. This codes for CASSLDLPFGETQYF.

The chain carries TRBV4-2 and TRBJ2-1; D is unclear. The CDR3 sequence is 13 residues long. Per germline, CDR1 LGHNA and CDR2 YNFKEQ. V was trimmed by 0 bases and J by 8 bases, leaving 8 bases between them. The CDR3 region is CASSQDLPDEQFF. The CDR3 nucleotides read TGTGCCAGCAGCCAAGATCTTCCTGATGAGCAGTTCTTC.

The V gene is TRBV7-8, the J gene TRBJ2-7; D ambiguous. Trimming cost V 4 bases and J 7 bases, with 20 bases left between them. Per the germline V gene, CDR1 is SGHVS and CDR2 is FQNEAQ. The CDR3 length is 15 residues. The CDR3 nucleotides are TGTGCCAGCAGCTCCGGTCGGCTGCAGGCCCAAGAGCAGTACTTC. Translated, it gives CASSSGRLQAQEQYF.

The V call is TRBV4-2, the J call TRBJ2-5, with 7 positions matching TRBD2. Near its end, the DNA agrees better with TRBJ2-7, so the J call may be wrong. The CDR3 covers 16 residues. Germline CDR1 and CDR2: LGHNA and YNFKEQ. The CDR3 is CASSQVPASGSYEQYF. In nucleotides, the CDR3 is TGTGCCAGCAGCCAAGTCCCCGCTAGCGGCTCCTACGAGCAGTACTTC.

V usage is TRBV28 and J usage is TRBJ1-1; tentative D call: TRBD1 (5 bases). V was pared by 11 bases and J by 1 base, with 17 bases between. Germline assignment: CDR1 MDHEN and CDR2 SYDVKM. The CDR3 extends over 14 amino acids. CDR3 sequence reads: CAVPMGPANTEAFF. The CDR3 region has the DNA TGTGCCGTCCCTATGGGGCCGGCGAACACTGAAGCTTTCTTT.

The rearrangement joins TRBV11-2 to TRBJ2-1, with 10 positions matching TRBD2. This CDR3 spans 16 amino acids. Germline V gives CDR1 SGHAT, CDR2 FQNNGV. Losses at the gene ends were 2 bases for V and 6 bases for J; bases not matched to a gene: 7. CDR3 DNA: TGTGCCAGCAGCTTAAAATGGCTAGCGGGAGTCAATGAGCAGTTCTTC. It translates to CASSLKWLAGVNEQFF.

The CDR3 bases are TGTGCCAGCAGTTTATACAGGGGGGACCATAGCAATCAGCCCCAGCATTTT. Its translation is CASSLYRGDHSNQPQHF. The chain has TRBV28 and TRBJ1-5; TRBD1 matches 8 bases. The CDR3 contains 17 residues. The germline V gene encodes CDR1 MDHEN and CDR2 SYDVKM. V lost 1 base, J lost 0 bases, and 5 bases stayed unmatched.

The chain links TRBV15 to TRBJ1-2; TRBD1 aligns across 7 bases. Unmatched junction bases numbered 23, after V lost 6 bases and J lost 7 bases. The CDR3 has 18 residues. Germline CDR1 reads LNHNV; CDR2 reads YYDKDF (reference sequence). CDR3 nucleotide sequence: TGTGCCACCAGTGCCCGACACGGGACAGCGGAGTCCATCCGTGGCTACACCTTC. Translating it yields CATSARHGTAESIRGYTF.

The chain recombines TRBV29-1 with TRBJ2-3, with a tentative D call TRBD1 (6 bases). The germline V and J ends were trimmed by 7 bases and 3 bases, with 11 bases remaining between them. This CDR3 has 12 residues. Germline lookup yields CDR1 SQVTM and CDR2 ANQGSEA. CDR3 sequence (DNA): TGCAGCGGTTTAACAGGGACAGATACGCAGTATTTT. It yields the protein CSGLTGTDTQYF.

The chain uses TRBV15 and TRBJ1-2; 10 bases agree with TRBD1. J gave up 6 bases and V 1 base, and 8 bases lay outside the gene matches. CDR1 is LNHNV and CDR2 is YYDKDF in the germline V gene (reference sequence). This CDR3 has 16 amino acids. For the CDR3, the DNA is TGTGCCACCAGCAGAGTTCGACAGGGGGCCAGAGATGGCTACACCTTC. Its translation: CATSRVRQGARDGYTF. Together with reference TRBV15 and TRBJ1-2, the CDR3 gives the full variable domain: DAMVIQNPRYQVTQFGKPVTLSCSQTLNHNVMYWYQQKSSQAPKLLFHYYDKDFNNEADTPDNFQSRRPNTSFCFLDIRSPGLGDTAMYLCATSRVRQGARDGYTFGSGTRLTVV.

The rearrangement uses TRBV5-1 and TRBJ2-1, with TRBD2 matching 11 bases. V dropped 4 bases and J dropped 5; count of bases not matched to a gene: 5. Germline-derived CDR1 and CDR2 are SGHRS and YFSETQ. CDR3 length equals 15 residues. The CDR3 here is CASSRGLADNNEQFF. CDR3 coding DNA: TGCGCCAGCAGCAGGGGACTAGCGGATAACAATGAGCAGTTCTTC.

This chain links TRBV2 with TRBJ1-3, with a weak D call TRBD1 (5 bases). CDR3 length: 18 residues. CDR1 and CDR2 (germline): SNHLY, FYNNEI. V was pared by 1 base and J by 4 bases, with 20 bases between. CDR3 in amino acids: CASSEERPRRGEGNTIYF. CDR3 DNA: TGTGCCAGCAGTGAAGAGCGCCCCCGCAGAGGGGAGGGAAACACCATATATTTT. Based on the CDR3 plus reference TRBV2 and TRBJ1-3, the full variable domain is EPEVTQTPSHQVTQMGQEVILRCVPISNHLYFYWYRQILGQKVEFLVSFYNNEISEKSEIFDDQFSVERPDGSNFTLKIRSTKLEDSAMYFCASSEERPRRGEGNTIYFGEGSWLTVV.

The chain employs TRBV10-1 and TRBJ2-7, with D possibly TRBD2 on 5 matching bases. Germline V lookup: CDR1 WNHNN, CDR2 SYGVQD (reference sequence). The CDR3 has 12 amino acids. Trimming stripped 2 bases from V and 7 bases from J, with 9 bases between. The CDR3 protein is CASSETRREQYF. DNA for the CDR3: TGCGCCAGCAGTGAGACTCGGAGGGAGCAGTACTTC.

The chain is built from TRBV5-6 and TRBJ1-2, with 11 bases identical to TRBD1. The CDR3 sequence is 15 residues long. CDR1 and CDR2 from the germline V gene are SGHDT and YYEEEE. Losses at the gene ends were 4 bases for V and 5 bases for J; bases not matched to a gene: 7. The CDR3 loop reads CASSPGQGAGYGYTF. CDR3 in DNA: TGTGCCAGCAGCCCAGGACAGGGGGCAGGGTATGGCTACACCTTC.

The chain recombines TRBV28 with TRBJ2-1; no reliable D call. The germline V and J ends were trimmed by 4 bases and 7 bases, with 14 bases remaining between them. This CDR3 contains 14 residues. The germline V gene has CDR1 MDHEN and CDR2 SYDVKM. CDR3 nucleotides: TGTGCCAGCAGTTGGGTTTTAGGAAGTAATGAGCAGTTCTTC. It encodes CASSWVLGSNEQFF.

CDR3 DNA sequence: TGTGCCAGCAGCGTCAACAGGGTTGACTATGGCTACACCTTC. Its translation is CASSVNRVDYGYTF. The genes are TRBV7-2 and TRBJ1-2; TRBD1 might be the D (6 bases). The CDR3 spans 14 residues. CDR1 and CDR2 (germline): SGHTA, FQGNSA. V lost 5 bases, J lost 3 bases, and 13 bases lay in between.

The chain's CDR3 is CASSSRATDTQYF. The CDR3 DNA reads as TGTGCCAGCAGTTCGCGGGCCACAGATACGCAGTATTTT. The chain carries TRBV27 and TRBJ2-3; maybe TRBD2 (5 bases). Germline CDR1 MNHEY, CDR2 SMNVEV (reference sequence). The CDR3 has 13 residues. V lost 4 bases and J 2 bases, leaving 7 bases between the germline ends.

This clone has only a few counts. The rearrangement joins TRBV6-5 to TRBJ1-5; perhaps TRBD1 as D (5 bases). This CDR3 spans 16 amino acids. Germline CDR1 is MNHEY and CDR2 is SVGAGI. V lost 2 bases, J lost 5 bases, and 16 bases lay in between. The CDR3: CASSYAGIWGDQPQHF. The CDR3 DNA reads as TGTGCCAGCAGTTACGCTGGGATCTGGGGGGATCAGCCCCAGCATTTT.

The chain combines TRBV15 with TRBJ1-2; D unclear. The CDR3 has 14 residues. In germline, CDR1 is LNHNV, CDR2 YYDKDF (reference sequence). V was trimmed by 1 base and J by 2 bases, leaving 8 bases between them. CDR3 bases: TGTGCCACCAGCAGAGGGGCCACCAACTATGGCTACACCTTC. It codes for CATSRGATNYGYTF. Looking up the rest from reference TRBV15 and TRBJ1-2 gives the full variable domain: DAMVIQNPRYQVTQFGKPVTLSCSQTLNHNVMYWYQQKSSQAPKLLFHYYDKDFNNEADTPDNFQSRRPNTSFCFLDIRSPGLGDTAMYLCATSRGATNYGYTFGSGTRLTVV.

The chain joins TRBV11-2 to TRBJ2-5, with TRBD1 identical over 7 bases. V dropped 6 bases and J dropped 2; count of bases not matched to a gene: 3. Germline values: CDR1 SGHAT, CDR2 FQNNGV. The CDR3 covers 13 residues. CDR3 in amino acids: CASSWTGQETQYF. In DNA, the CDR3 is TGTGCCAGCAGTTGGACAGGTCAAGAGACCCAGTACTTC.

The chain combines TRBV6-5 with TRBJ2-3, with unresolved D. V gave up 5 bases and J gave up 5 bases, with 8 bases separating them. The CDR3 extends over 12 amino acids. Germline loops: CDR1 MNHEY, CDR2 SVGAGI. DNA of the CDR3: TGTGCCAGCAGTAACCTAGGAGATACGCAGTATTTT. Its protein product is CASSNLGDTQYF.

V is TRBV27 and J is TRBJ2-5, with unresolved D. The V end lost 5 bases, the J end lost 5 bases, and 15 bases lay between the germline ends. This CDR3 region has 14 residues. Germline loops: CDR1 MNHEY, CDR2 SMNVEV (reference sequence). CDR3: CASSPIWVGETQYF. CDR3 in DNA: TGTGCCAGCAGTCCCATCTGGGTCGGGGAGACCCAGTACTTC.

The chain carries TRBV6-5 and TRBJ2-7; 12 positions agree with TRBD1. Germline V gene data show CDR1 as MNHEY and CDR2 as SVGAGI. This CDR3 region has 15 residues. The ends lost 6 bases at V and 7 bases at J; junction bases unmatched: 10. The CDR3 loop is CASRVTGQGAREQYF. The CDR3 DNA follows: TGTGCCAGCAGGGTTACGGGACAGGGGGCGAGGGAGCAGTACTTC.